This passage covers 32 T cell receptor beta chains from one sample sequenced in a study of cytomegalovirus exposure and HLA in healthy donors. PCR used 60 Vbeta primers and 13 Jbeta primers. TCRdb's copy holds only in-frame clones and misses some; the assay was immunoSEQ multiplex PCR. Its clone listing holds roughly 110,000 clones. Sequencing was done on a sample of PBMCs. These receptors were taken from a man in his thirties or forties in good health and CMV-seronegative.

The rearrangement uses TRBV5-6 and TRBJ1-2; the D gene is possibly TRBD1 (6 bases). V was pared by 0 bases and J by 3 bases, with 9 bases between. Germline V lookup: CDR1 SGHDT, CDR2 YYEEEE. This CDR3 is 14 amino acids long. This chain's CDR3 is CASSLGGGDYGYTF. The CDR3 nucleotides are TGTGCCAGCAGCTTGGGCGGGGGCGACTATGGCTACACCTTC.

The chain employs TRBV27 and TRBJ1-6; 7 positions match TRBD1. This CDR3 is 15 amino acids long. Germline CDR1 and CDR2: MNHEY and SMNVEV (reference sequence). V dropped 4 bases and J dropped 4; count of bases not matched to a gene: 4. The CDR3 bases are TGTGCCAGCAGTTCGGGACAGAGTTATAATTCACCCCTCCACTTT. This encodes CASSSGQSYNSPLHF.

The chain carries TRBV30 and TRBJ1-6; D remains ambiguous. This CDR3 contains 15 residues. The V gene's germline CDR1 is GTSNPN and CDR2 SVGIG (reference sequence). CDR3: CAWVELSSYNSPLHF. DNA of the CDR3: TGTGCATGGGTGGAGCTGAGCTCCTATAATTCACCCCTCCACTTT.

The J gene is TRBJ2-7, the V gene TRBV6-1, with 7 bases that match TRBD1. The V segment lost 6 bases and the J segment 3 bases; nucleotides outside the gene matches: 5. The CDR3 spans 13 residues. Germline V gene sequence: CDR1 MNHNS, CDR2 SASEGT. The CDR3 nucleotides read TGTGCCAGCAGACAGGGGTCTCACTACGAGCAGTACTTC. Protein product: CASRQGSHYEQYF.

V usage is TRBV9 and J usage is TRBJ2-1; TRBD1 might be the D (5 bases). V was cut by 0 bases and J by 4 bases, with 5 bases left in between. From germline, CDR1 is SGDLS and CDR2 YYNGEE. The CDR3 runs to 13 residues. In DNA, the CDR3 is TGTGCCAGCAGCGTAGCAGGGTACAATGAGCAGTTCTTC. Encoded protein: CASSVAGYNEQFF. The whole variable domain, filled in from reference TRBV9 and TRBJ2-1, reads DSGVTQTPKHLITATGQRVTLRCSPRSGDLSVYWYQQSLDQGLQFLIQYYNGEERAKGNILERFSAQQFPDLHSELNLSSLELGDSALYFCASSVAGYNEQFFGPGTRLTVL.

This rearrangement joins TRBV25-1 to TRBJ1-4; D unclear. Deletions cut 4 bases from V and 4 bases from J, with 13 bases between. The V gene's germline CDR1 is MGHDK and CDR2 SYGVNS. The length of the CDR3 is 15 residues. CDR3: CASSVLSVFNEKLFF. The CDR3 DNA reads TGTGCCAGCAGTGTCCTCTCGGTTTTTAATGAAAAACTGTTTTTT. Supplemented by reference TRBV25-1 and TRBJ1-4, the full variable domain reads EADIYQTPRYLVIGTGKKITLECSQTMGHDKMYWYQQDPGMELHLIHYSYGVNSTEKGDLSSESTVSRIRTEHFPLTLESARPSHTSQYLCASSVLSVFNEKLFFGSGTQLSVL.

This chain uses TRBV19 with TRBJ2-1, with TRBD2 matching over 12 bases. In germline, CDR1 is LNHDA, CDR2 SQIVND (reference sequence). The ends lost 6 bases at V and 3 bases at J; junction bases unmatched: 3. The CDR3 runs to 15 residues. The CDR3 here is CASSGTSGLYNEQFF. The DNA of the CDR3 is TGTGCCAGTAGCGGGACTAGCGGGCTCTACAATGAGCAGTTCTTC.

The chain joins TRBV27 to TRBJ2-7; maybe TRBD1 (5 bases). CDR1 is MNHEY, CDR2 SMNVEV, per germline (reference sequence). The V and J ends lost 4 bases and 2 bases respectively, with 12 bases between them. The CDR3 extends over 14 amino acids. This CDR3 reads CASSSATAPYEQYF. The DNA of the CDR3 is TGTGCCAGCAGTTCTGCGACAGCCCCCTACGAGCAGTACTTC.

V is TRBV11-2 and J is TRBJ2-7, with a tentative D call TRBD1 (6 bases). Germline V gene lookup returns CDR1 SGHAT and CDR2 FQNNGV. The CDR3 is made up of 15 amino acids. The germline V and J ends were trimmed by 0 bases and 7 bases, with 16 bases remaining between them. CDR3 bases: TGTGCCAGCAGCTTAGATCTCGGCAGGGGTCGGGAGCAGTACTTC. Translation: CASSLDLGRGREQYF.

The chain has TRBV6-5 and TRBJ2-7; 7 nucleotides match TRBD1. Germline CDR1 MNHEY, CDR2 SVGAGI. J lost 1 base, V lost 0 bases, and 3 bases had no gene match. The CDR3 sequence is 15 residues long. The CDR3 reads CASSYSGGQSYEQYF. The CDR3 DNA sequence: TGTGCCAGCAGTTACTCTGGGGGACAGTCCTACGAGCAGTACTTC.

The chain recombines TRBV29-1 with TRBJ2-7, with D possibly matching TRBD1 (5 bases). This CDR3 spans 13 amino acids. Looked up from germline, CDR1 is SQVTM and CDR2 is ANQGSEA. Trimming stripped 2 bases from V and 4 bases from J, with 12 bases between. The CDR3 DNA follows: TGCAGCGTTGAAAGAGCTCAGGGTTACGAGCAGTACTTC. Residues: CSVERAQGYEQYF.

V usage is TRBV27 and J usage is TRBJ2-2, with TRBD2 matching over 9 bases. The length of the CDR3 is 18 residues. V was clipped by 2 bases and J by 2 bases; unmatched bases: 9. CDR1 and CDR2 (germline): MNHEY, SMNVEV (reference sequence). The chain's CDR3 is CASSLKGAGGPNTGELFF. CDR3 DNA: TGTGCCAGCAGTTTAAAGGGGGCGGGGGGGCCCAACACCGGGGAGCTGTTTTTT.

The CDR3 sequence: CASSFAVDIAYGYTF. The CDR3 DNA is TGTGCCAGCAGCTTCGCAGTGGACATAGCCTATGGCTACACCTTC. The chain links TRBV5-5 to TRBJ1-2; D might be TRBD1 (5 bases). Germline V gene lookup returns CDR1 SGHKS and CDR2 YYEKEE (reference sequence). This CDR3 is 15 amino acids long. Trimming removed 2 bases at V and 4 bases at J, with 15 bases between.

This chain links TRBV4-2 with TRBJ1-2; unclear D gene. Trimming removed 2 bases at V and 0 bases at J, with 16 bases between. This CDR3 region has 17 residues. Germline V gives CDR1 LGHNA, CDR2 YNFKEQ. The CDR3: CASSQQDNKGANYGYTF. CDR3 DNA: TGTGCCAGCAGCCAACAGGATAATAAGGGAGCTAACTATGGCTACACCTTC.

The chain carries TRBV4-1 and TRBJ2-2; TRBD2 is a possible D gene (5 bases). The CDR3 is made up of 15 amino acids. Germline V CDR1 and CDR2: MGHRA, YSYEKL. Trimming took off 1 base at V and 5 bases at J, with 11 bases between the two ends. CDR3 residues: CASSQGIRGTGELFF. The CDR3 region has the DNA TGCGCCAGCAGCCAAGGAATCCGGGGAACCGGGGAGCTGTTTTTT.

This rearrangement joins TRBV10-3 to TRBJ2-2, with 8 nucleotides matching TRBD2. Germline lookup yields CDR1 ENHRY and CDR2 SYGVKD. V trimming: 8 bases; J trimming: 11 bases; junction bases outside the gene matches: 7. CDR3 size: 12 residues. This CDR3 is CAIQGAGVELFF. CDR3 sequence (DNA): TGTGCCATCCAAGGAGCGGGGGTTGAGCTGTTTTTT.

The gene calls are TRBV6-4 and TRBJ2-2; the match to TRBD1 covers 9 bases. V shed 10 bases, J shed 3 bases, and the junction held 12 bases outside the gene matches. This CDR3 contains 16 residues. Germline lookup yields CDR1 MRHNA and CDR2 SNTAGT. CDR3 in amino acids: CATITRDRAHTGELFF. CDR3 nucleotides: TGTGCCACCATCACCCGGGACAGGGCCCACACCGGGGAGCTGTTTTTT.

This chain uses TRBV7-9 with TRBJ1-3, with no clear D. The V and J ends lost 4 bases and 0 bases respectively, with 7 bases between them. CDR1 SEHNR and CDR2 FQNEAQ come from the germline V gene (reference sequence). This CDR3 comprises 14 residues. The CDR3 is CASSSTVSGNTIYF. In DNA form, the CDR3 reads TGTGCCAGCAGCTCCACAGTCTCTGGAAACACCATATATTTT. The full variable domain, with the rest looked up from reference TRBV7-9 and TRBJ1-3, is DTGVSQNPRHKITKRGQNVTFRCDPISEHNRLYWYRQTLGQGPEFLTYFQNEAQLEKSRLLSDRFSAERPKGSFSTLEIQRTEQGDSAMYLCASSSTVSGNTIYFGEGSWLTVV.

The CDR3 spells CASSALSGNTIYF. In nucleotides, the CDR3 is TGTGCCAGCAGTGCCCTATCTGGAAACACCATATATTTT. The chain links TRBV6-5 to TRBJ1-3; no definite D call. Germline V gene lookup returns CDR1 MNHEY and CDR2 SVGAGI. This CDR3 spans 13 amino acids. V was trimmed by 5 bases and J by 1 base, leaving 6 bases between them.

V gene TRBV7-2 combines with J gene TRBJ1-2; D may be TRBD1 (5 bases). The CDR3 contains 13 residues. CDR1 and CDR2 from the germline V gene are SGHTA and FQGNSA. V was trimmed by 0 bases and J by 6 bases, leaving 8 bases between them. CDR3 sequence reads: CASSLARGNGYTF. The CDR3 region has the DNA TGTGCCAGCAGCTTAGCCCGGGGGAATGGCTACACCTTC.

This chain joins TRBV30 and TRBJ2-5; tentatively, D is TRBD1 (7 bases). Germline V gene sequence: CDR1 GTSNPN, CDR2 SVGIG (reference sequence). CDR3 length: 15 amino acids. V gave up 0 bases and J gave up 2 bases, with 13 bases separating them. Written as DNA, the CDR3 is TGTGCCTGGAGTGTACAGGGGAGGAGGCAAGAGACCCAGTACTTC. Amino acid sequence: CAWSVQGRRQETQYF. The variable domain in full, with the rest retrieved from reference TRBV30 and TRBJ2-5, is SQTIHQWPATLVQPVGSPLSLECTVEGTSNPNLYWYRQAAGRGLQLLFYSVGIGQISSEVPQNLSASRPQDRQFILSSKKLLLSDSGFYLCAWSVQGRRQETQYFGPGTRLLVL.

This chain links TRBV5-1 with TRBJ2-1, with D unresolved. The CDR3 sequence is 13 residues long. CDR1 is SGHRS and CDR2 is YFSETQ in the germline V gene. Trimming left V 0 bases short and J 7 bases short, with 8 bases between. CDR3 in DNA: TGCGCCAGCAGCTTGGGAGATGTGAATGAGCAGTTCTTC. The encoded protein is CASSLGDVNEQFF.

The chain is built from TRBV4-2 and TRBJ2-3; TRBD2 aligns across 8 bases. This CDR3 comprises 17 residues. CDR1 is LGHNA, CDR2 YNFKEQ, per germline. Germline trimming cut 0 bases from V and 3 bases from J; bases unmatched to any gene: 8. The CDR3 region is CASSQEGGRGATDTQYF. The DNA for the CDR3 is TGTGCCAGCAGCCAAGAGGGCGGGCGGGGGGCGACAGATACGCAGTATTTT.

This chain links TRBV19 with TRBJ2-6; a possible D gene is TRBD2 (5 bases). Trimming took off 7 bases at V and 9 bases at J, with 16 bases between the two ends. Germline lookup yields CDR1 LNHDA and CDR2 SQIVND (reference sequence). This CDR3 comprises 14 residues. CDR3 nucleotides: TGTGCCAGTACAAGGTCGGGGTCAATCAACGTCCTGACTTTC. It specifies CASTRSGSINVLTF.

The chain joins TRBV29-1 to TRBJ1-1, with TRBD1 identical over 12 bases. The length of the CDR3 is 14 residues. CDR1 and CDR2 (germline): SQVTM, ANQGSEA. The junction had 9 bases not matched to a gene; V was cut back by 6 bases and J by 7 bases. The chain's CDR3 is CSVMGQGAIGEAFF. For the CDR3, the DNA is TGCAGCGTGATGGGACAGGGGGCTATAGGTGAAGCTTTCTTT.

The chain couples TRBV20-1 to TRBJ2-7, with D possibly matching TRBD2 (5 bases). The CDR3 has 11 amino acids. Per germline, CDR1 DFQATT and CDR2 SNEGSKA (reference sequence). V was cut by 6 bases and J by 0 bases, with 6 bases left in between. The CDR3 region has the DNA TGCAGTGCGAGGGTCTCCTACGAGCAGTACTTC. This translates into CSARVSYEQYF.

CDR3 amino acids: CASRLNRPRNYGYTF. CDR3 coding DNA: TGTGCAAGTCGCCTAAACAGGCCGAGGAACTATGGCTACACCTTC. The rearrangement joins TRBV12-2 to TRBJ1-2; the listed D gene, TRBD1, was not tested against the DNA. TRBV12-2 is annotated as a pseudogene. This CDR3 spans 15 amino acids.

The V and J genes are TRBV6-1 and TRBJ2-7; a weak D match, TRBD2 (6 bases). The V gene's germline CDR1 is MNHNS and CDR2 SASEGT. Trimming took 6 bases from V and 6 from J, leaving 15 bases between them. This CDR3 is 13 amino acids long. This CDR3 reads CASSLALGGEQYF. CDR3 DNA: TGTGCCAGCAGCCTTGCCTTGGGGGGCGAGCAGTACTTC.

The CDR3 here is CASSLFSGGETQYF. The CDR3 nucleotides read TGTGCCAGCAGCTTGTTTAGCGGAGGAGAGACCCAGTACTTC. The chain couples TRBV5-6 to TRBJ2-5, with TRBD2 as a possible D gene (6 bases). Per the germline V gene, CDR1 is SGHDT and CDR2 is YYEEEE. The V end lost 1 base, the J end lost 4 bases, and 11 bases lay between the germline ends. The CDR3 covers 14 residues. Looking up the rest from reference TRBV5-6 and TRBJ2-5 gives the full variable domain: DAGVTQSPTHLIKTRGQQVTLRCSPKSGHDTVSWYQQALGQGPQFIFQYYEEEERQRGNFPDRFSGHQFPNYSSELNVNALLLGDSALYLCASSLFSGGETQYFGPGTRLLVL.

This rearrangement joins TRBV15 to TRBJ1-3, with TRBD1 identical over 8 bases. V shed 10 bases, J shed 2 bases, and the junction held 13 bases outside the gene matches. Germline V gene data show CDR1 as LNHNV and CDR2 as YYDKDF (reference sequence). The CDR3 runs 16 residues. CDR3 in amino acids: CAIQDRGGAPGNTIYF. The CDR3 bases are TGTGCCATCCAAGACAGGGGAGGAGCGCCTGGAAACACCATATATTTT.

The chain carries TRBV10-3 and TRBJ2-5; 10 bases map to TRBD1. Per the germline V gene, CDR1 is ENHRY and CDR2 is SYGVKD. The CDR3 is 14 amino acids. The ends lost 6 bases at V and 3 bases at J; junction bases unmatched: 4. CDR3 sequence reads: CAIRAGTGEETQYF. DNA of the CDR3: TGTGCCATCAGAGCCGGGACAGGGGAAGAGACCCAGTACTTC.

The chain is built from TRBV18 and TRBJ1-2; a possible D gene is TRBD1 (5 bases). The CDR3 totals 14 residues. Per the germline V gene, CDR1 is KGHSH and CDR2 is LQKENI. Between the trimmed V and J ends, which lost 3 bases and 1 base, there was a span of 9 bases. This CDR3 is CASSPQGNNYGYTF. As DNA, the CDR3 is TGTGCCAGCTCACCTCAGGGAAATAACTATGGCTACACCTTC.